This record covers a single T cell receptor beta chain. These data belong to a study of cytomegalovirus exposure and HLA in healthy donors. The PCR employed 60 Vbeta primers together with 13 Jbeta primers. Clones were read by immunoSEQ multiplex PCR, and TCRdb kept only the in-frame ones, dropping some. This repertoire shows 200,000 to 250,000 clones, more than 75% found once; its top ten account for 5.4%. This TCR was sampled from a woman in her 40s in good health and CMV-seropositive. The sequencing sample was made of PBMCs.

DNA of the CDR3: TGCGCCAGCAGCCAAACCACAGGGCGCCAAGAGACCCAGTACTTC. Translated, it gives CASSQTTGRQETQYF. The gene calls are TRBV4-3 and TRBJ2-5, with D tentatively TRBD1 (6 bases). The CDR3 length is 15 residues. V lost 2 bases and J lost 1, with 11 bases in between. Germline loops: CDR1 LGHNA, CDR2 YSLEER.